The clone carrying this T cell receptor (beta chain) came up a few times. Its matching antigen is unknown. V lost 5 bases, J lost 7 bases, and 7 bases stayed unmatched. There are 15 residues in the CDR3. CDR1 and CDR2 from the germline V gene are SGHTA and FQGTGA. The entry originates in a study of beta chain features in type 1 diabetes. Investigators reverse transcribed all isolated RNA, so they sequenced expressed TCRB transcripts. TCRdb's table, derived via immunoSEQ multiplex PCR, lists solely in-frame clones and lacks some. The data show more than 250,000 clones, 20% seen once. Broader study findings: In every one of the four CD4+ subsets, TCRB CDR3s were moderately but significantly shorter in Type 1 diabetes patients. PCR might show a preference for shorter templates, equally across patients and controls.

Every single donor gave one heparinised blood draw, and these averaged about 116 mL. CD45RO/CCR7/CD25/CD127/CD95/CD27 staining was used to isolate CD4+ naive, central memory, regulatory and stem cell-like memory cells by sorting. This clonotype was sampled from a woman in her forties with type 1 diabetes. The sample taken for sequencing was naive CD4+ T cells from blood. The V gene is TRBV7-3, the J gene TRBJ2-1; 11 nucleotides align to TRBD2. CDR3 nucleotides: TGTGCCAGCAGCGCTCGACTAGCGGGGTTGAATGAGCAGTTCTTC. This encodes CASSARLAGLNEQFF. Based on the CDR3 plus reference TRBV7-3 and TRBJ2-1, the full variable domain is GAGVSQTPSNKVTEKGKYVELRCDPISGHTALYWYRQSLGQGPEFLIYFQGTGAADDSGLPNDRFFAVRPEGSVSTLKIQRTERGDSAVYLCASSARLAGLNEQFFGPGTRLTVL.